The 23 T cell receptor beta chains presented below share a single source sample, sequenced in a study of blood T cell repertoires in COVID-19. The method was immunoSEQ multiplex PCR; TCRdb's version includes in-frame clones alone and lacks a portion of them. The sample lists 200,000 or so clones, approximately 80% seen once, with approximately 7.2% in the top ten. Specimen: peripheral blood. The receptors come from a human donor with acute or convalescent COVID-19. The donor label of this sample is uncertain.

The gene calls are TRBV5-1 and TRBJ1-3; D unresolved. The ends were cut back, 7 bases at V and 1 base at J, with 6 bases in the middle. The CDR3 length is 12 residues. Germline values: CDR1 SGHRS, CDR2 YFSETQ. The CDR3 sequence is CASQESGNTIYF. The DNA of the CDR3 is TGCGCCAGCCAGGAATCTGGAAACACCATATATTTT.

The chain has TRBV30 and TRBJ2-5, with 9 bases aligning to TRBD1. The germline CDR1 and CDR2 sequences are GTSNPN and SVGIG (reference sequence). The V and J ends lost 5 bases and 5 bases, in that order; junction bases with no gene match: 6. The CDR3 length is 13 residues. DNA for the CDR3: TGTGCCTGGGGACAGGGGACAAGGGAGACCCAGTACTTC. Protein: CAWGQGTRETQYF.

This chain joins TRBV29-1 and TRBJ1-1; 11 nucleotides line up with TRBD1. CDR1 SQVTM and CDR2 ANQGSEA come from the germline V gene. The CDR3 contains 14 residues. The trim removed 7 bases at V and 4 bases at J, leaving 8 bases unmatched. The CDR3 is CSAGDRGGGTEAFF. The DNA of the CDR3 is TGCAGCGCTGGGGACAGGGGGGGAGGCACTGAAGCTTTCTTT.

Concerning this clone itself: The same CDR3 can be traced to other DNA sequences in this sample. This rearrangement joins TRBV12-3 or TRBV12-4 to TRBJ1-1, with a possible D match to TRBD1 (6 bases). V lost 1 base, J lost 4 bases, and 7 bases lay in between. The CDR3 sequence is 13 residues long. The CDR3 nucleotides are TGTGCCAGCAGTTTAGGAGGGGGCACTGAAGCTTTCTTT. Translating it yields CASSLGGGTEAFF.

This clone was counted a single time. This chain joins TRBV10-3 and TRBJ2-5; TRBD1 is a possible D gene (5 bases). The CDR3 contains 12 residues. V was pared by 8 bases and J by 1 base, with 8 bases between. Germline CDR1 reads ENHRY; CDR2 reads SYGVKD. This CDR3 reads CAIGAFQETQYF. The CDR3 DNA sequence: TGTGCCATCGGGGCGTTCCAAGAGACCCAGTACTTC.

The chain carries TRBV29-1 and TRBJ2-1, with D perhaps matching TRBD1 (5 bases). Trimming took off 6 bases at V and 2 bases at J, with 23 bases between the two ends. Germline CDR1 and CDR2: SQVTM and ANQGSEA. The CDR3 is made up of 17 amino acids. The CDR3 is CSVQGINGWTAYNEQFF. In nucleotides, the CDR3 is TGCAGCGTCCAGGGTATTAATGGTTGGACCGCCTACAATGAGCAGTTCTTC.

The V call is TRBV2, the J call TRBJ2-2, with TRBD1 identical over 11 bases. The CDR3 consists of 15 residues. With 6 bases clipped from V and 4 bases from J, the junction kept 4 bases outside the gene matches. Germline loops: CDR1 SNHLY, CDR2 FYNNEI. CDR3 nucleotides: TGTGCCAGCAGAGTTGGACAGGGGGCCACCGGGGAGCTGTTTTTT. It translates to CASRVGQGATGELFF.

Only one count was recorded for this clone. The CDR3 protein is CASSRDRAVYNEQFF. CDR3 coding DNA: TGTGCCAGCAGCCGGGACAGGGCTGTCTACAATGAGCAGTTCTTC. The J gene is TRBJ2-1, the V gene TRBV2, with TRBD1 matching 9 bases. Germline V gene sequence: CDR1 SNHLY, CDR2 FYNNEI. The CDR3 is 15 amino acids. V lost 6 bases and J lost 3; bases outside the gene matches: 6.

The gene calls are TRBV4-1 and TRBJ2-1; maybe TRBD2 (6 bases). Germline CDR1 is MGHRA and CDR2 is YSYEKL. The length of the CDR3 is 16 residues. The V gene lost 2 bases and the J gene lost 2 bases, with 13 bases spanning the gap. The CDR3 DNA reads as TGCGCCAGCAGCCAACCCACTAGCAGCCCCTACAATGAGCAGTTCTTC. Its protein is CASSQPTSSPYNEQFF.

The chain has TRBV9 and TRBJ1-1; 10 bases fit TRBD1. CDR1 and CDR2 from the germline V gene are SGDLS and YYNGEE. This CDR3 contains 15 residues. With 2 bases clipped from V and 5 bases from J, the junction kept 6 bases outside the gene matches. CDR3 in amino acids: CASSVTGQGGTEAFF. The CDR3 coding sequence is TGTGCCAGCAGCGTGACCGGACAGGGGGGGACTGAAGCTTTCTTT. Supplemented by reference TRBV9 and TRBJ1-1, the full variable domain reads DSGVTQTPKHLITATGQRVTLRCSPRSGDLSVYWYQQSLDQGLQFLIQYYNGEERAKGNILERFSAQQFPDLHSELNLSSLELGDSALYFCASSVTGQGGTEAFFGQGTRLTVV.

V usage is TRBV6-5 and J usage is TRBJ1-3, with D tentatively TRBD1 (5 bases). Germline V gene data show CDR1 as MNHEY and CDR2 as SVGAGI. V shed 6 bases and J shed 4 bases, with 10 bases lying between them. The CDR3 is 13 residues long. The CDR3 nucleotides are TGTGCCAGCAGCTCGGGACTGGGAAACACCATATATTTT. It codes for CASSSGLGNTIYF.

V usage is TRBV6-5 and J usage is TRBJ2-7; 11 bases are shared with TRBD2. CDR3 length: 15 amino acids. In germline, CDR1 is MNHEY, CDR2 SVGAGI. The J segment lost 2 bases and the V segment lost 6 bases, leaving 6 bases of the junction unmatched. DNA of the CDR3: TGTGCCAGCAGCCCAACTAGCGGGAGCCCCTACGAGCAGTACTTC. It encodes CASSPTSGSPYEQYF.

This clone has only one observation. The chain is built from TRBV19 and TRBJ2-1; 12 bases are shared with TRBD1. Germline V gene lookup returns CDR1 LNHDA and CDR2 SQIVND (reference sequence). The CDR3 totals 18 residues. Trimming took 4 bases from V and 0 from J; bases not matched to a gene: 7. CDR3 sequence: CASSKGQGAVGSYNEQFF. The CDR3 DNA sequence: TGTGCCAGTAGTAAGGGACAGGGGGCTGTTGGCTCCTACAATGAGCAGTTCTTC.

V and J are TRBV5-1 and TRBJ1-6; D perhaps matches TRBD1 (5 bases). Trimming shortened V by 1 base and J by 1 base, and 12 bases separated the two germline ends. This CDR3 is 17 amino acids long. The V gene's germline CDR1 is SGHRS and CDR2 YFSETQ. The CDR3: CASSLTNQGSYNSPLHF. CDR3 bases: TGCGCCAGCAGCTTGACTAACCAGGGTTCCTATAATTCACCCCTCCACTTT. The whole variable domain, filled in from reference TRBV5-1 and TRBJ1-6, reads KAGVTQTPRYLIKTRGQQVTLSCSPISGHRSVSWYQQTPGQGLQFLFEYFSETQRNKGNFPGRFSGRQFSNSRSEMNVSTLELGDSALYLCASSLTNQGSYNSPLHFGNGTRLTVT.

The V and J genes are TRBV5-1 and TRBJ2-7; 9 bases are a match to TRBD1. The V and J ends lost 0 bases and 2 bases, in that order; junction bases with no gene match: 3. Per the germline V gene, CDR1 is SGHRS and CDR2 is YFSETQ. The CDR3 has 15 amino acids. The CDR3 nucleotides are TGCGCCAGCAGCTTGGGGTGGACAGGGGCCTACGAGCAGTACTTC. Encoded protein: CASSLGWTGAYEQYF. Based on the CDR3 plus reference TRBV5-1 and TRBJ2-7, the full variable domain is KAGVTQTPRYLIKTRGQQVTLSCSPISGHRSVSWYQQTPGQGLQFLFEYFSETQRNKGNFPGRFSGRQFSNSRSEMNVSTLELGDSALYLCASSLGWTGAYEQYFGPGTRLTVT.

The rearrangement links TRBV11-2 to TRBJ1-4, with D tentatively TRBD1 (6 bases). The CDR3 totals 12 residues. CDR1 and CDR2 (germline): SGHAT, FQNNGV. Trimming took 4 bases from V and 12 from J, leaving 12 bases between them. In DNA form, the CDR3 reads TGTGCCAGCAGCTATAACAGGGTGCAACTGTTTTTT. It yields the protein CASSYNRVQLFF.

The V gene is TRBV7-9, the J gene TRBJ1-4; the D is unclear. The CDR3 loop spans 15 amino acids. Germline V CDR1 and CDR2: SEHNR, FQNEAQ (reference sequence). Deletions cut 1 base from V and 0 bases from J, with 6 bases between. The CDR3 reads CASSLEASTNEKLFF. DNA of the CDR3: TGTGCCAGCAGCTTAGAAGCCTCAACTAATGAAAAACTGTTTTTT.

The rearrangement joins TRBV7-2 to TRBJ2-3; 8 bases agree with TRBD2. This CDR3 has 16 amino acids. Germline lookup yields CDR1 SGHTA and CDR2 FQGNSA. J lost 6 bases, V lost 1 base, and 9 bases had no gene match. The CDR3 sequence is CASSLELAAGLDTQYF. The CDR3 DNA follows: TGTGCCAGCAGCTTAGAACTAGCGGCCGGGCTGGATACGCAGTATTTT.

The chain employs TRBV7-9 and TRBJ1-2; D perhaps matches TRBD1 (6 bases). CDR3 length equals 13 residues. The germline CDR1 and CDR2 sequences are SEHNR and FQNEAQ (reference sequence). V was pared by 1 base and J by 6 bases, with 9 bases between. Here the CDR3 DNA reads TGTGCCAGCAGCTTAGTCAGGGGCGATGGCTACACCTTC. It is translated as CASSLVRGDGYTF.

The chain is built from TRBV7-2 and TRBJ2-7; no clear D gene. Germline V lookup: CDR1 SGHTA, CDR2 FQGNSA. The V and J ends lost 5 bases and 2 bases respectively, with 16 bases between them. The CDR3 has 15 residues. The CDR3 protein is CASSVSSGSPYEQYF. CDR3 DNA: TGTGCCAGCAGCGTTAGCTCCGGGTCCCCCTACGAGCAGTACTTC.

The chain uses TRBV7-2 and TRBJ1-5, with 8 bases identical to TRBD1. Germline V gene data show CDR1 as SGHTA and CDR2 as FQGNSA. The CDR3 totals 17 residues. V trimming: 5 bases; J trimming: 3 bases; junction bases outside the gene matches: 12. CDR3 region: CASSPTGRGHVNQPQHF. The CDR3 coding sequence is TGTGCCAGCAGCCCTACTGGCAGGGGGCATGTCAATCAGCCCCAGCATTTT.

This clone was picked up one time. J is TRBJ2-5 and V is TRBV11-1; 10 nucleotides align to TRBD2. This CDR3 comprises 16 residues. The junction had 7 bases not matched to a gene; V was cut back by 4 bases and J by 2 bases. CDR1 is SGHAT, CDR2 FQDESV, per germline (reference sequence). The CDR3 is CASSSTSGMGQETQYF. CDR3 DNA sequence: TGTGCCAGCAGCTCTACTAGCGGGATGGGGCAAGAGACCCAGTACTTC.

The chain couples TRBV9 to TRBJ2-2; maybe TRBD2 (6 bases). Germline lookup yields CDR1 SGDLS and CDR2 YYNGEE. The germline V and J ends were trimmed by 0 bases and 7 bases, with 10 bases remaining between them. This CDR3 is built from 14 residues. CDR3 DNA: TGTGCCAGCAGCGTAGCCCAGGGAGGCGGGGAGCTGTTTTTT. Translation gives CASSVAQGGGELFF.